Listed below are T cell receptor beta chains from one sample, sequenced in a study of Graves' ophthalmopathy and Graves' hyperthyroidism. TCRdb fed the multiplex PCR reads into MiXCR, producing one record per CDR3 protein. Of fewer than 600,000 distinct CDR3 sequences in the sample, 13% to 15% were seen once. The material sequenced was blood. The receptors originated from a woman aged 25 to 39 with Graves' ophthalmopathy. CDR3s include the opening cysteine and the closing phenylalanine or tryptophan. D genes are given only for firm matches. The size entry is marked missing in some rows and otherwise reads once, few, many or a size class.

many	14	TRBV12-3/TRBV12-4	TRBD1	TRBJ2-7	TGTGCCAGCAGTCCGCAGGACAGGGTGGCCGAGCAGTACTTC	CASSPQDRVAEQYF
.	17	TRBV27	TRBD2	TRBJ2-5	TGTGCCAGCAGTTTATATTCTAGCGGGGGCCCAAGGGAGACCCAGTACTTC	CASSLYSSGGPRETQYF
many	14	TRBV20-1	TRBD2	TRBJ2-7	TGCAGTGCTAGAGTACTAGCGGTTTCCTACGAGCAGTACTTC	CSARVLAVSYEQYF
many	15	TRBV28	.	TRBJ2-7	TGTGCCAGCAGTTCCCTCAGGGTAGTTGGCAACGAGCAGTACTTC	CASSSLRVVGNEQYF
few	15	TRBV4-2	.	TRBJ1-5	TGTGCCAGCAGCCGAAACACAGGTACGGGCCAGCCCCAGCATTTT	CASSRNTGTGQPQHF
few	18	TRBV20-1	TRBD2	TRBJ2-6	TGCAGTGGAATCCCCCGCGGGGGTTCGGTCTCTGGGGCCAACGTCCTGACTTTC	CSGIPRGGSVSGANVLTF
.	14	TRBV2	.	TRBJ1-5	TGTGCCATGGGGCAGGGGCTTAGCAATCAGCCCCAGCATTTT	CAMGQGLSNQPQHF
many	14	TRBV12-3/TRBV12-4	.	TRBJ1-3	TGTGCCAGCAAACCTCCCGGTTCTGGAAACACCATATATTTT	CASKPPGSGNTIYF
few	17	TRBV19	.	TRBJ1-5	TGTGCCAGTAGTATACACCCCGGGACGTACAGCAATCAGCCCCAGCATTTT	CASSIHPGTYSNQPQHF
few	14	TRBV27	TRBD1	TRBJ2-7	TGTGCCAGCAGTTTATGGGACAGCTCCTACGAGCAGTACTTC	CASSLWDSSYEQYF
many	14	TRBV15	.	TRBJ2-5	TGTGCCACCAGCAGAGACTCTTACCAAGAGACCCAGTACTTC	CATSRDSYQETQYF
many	15	TRBV7-8	.	TRBJ1-5	TGTGCCAGCAGCTTAGGGGGAGGCATGTTTCAGCCCCAGCATTTT	CASSLGGGMFQPQHF
many	15	TRBV12-3/TRBV12-4	TRBD2	TRBJ2-7	TGTGCCAGCAGTCCCGGACTAGCGGGAGCCGACGAGCAGTACTTC	CASSPGLAGADEQYF
many	12	TRBV9	.	TRBJ1-1	TGTGCCAGCAGCGGTTATAGCACTGAAGCTTTCTTT	CASSGYSTEAFF
many	14	TRBV15	TRBD1	TRBJ1-2	TGTGCCACCAGCCCAAGGACAGGGGGCTATGGCTACACCTTC	CATSPRTGGYGYTF
.	15	TRBV24-1	TRBD1	TRBJ2-7	TGTGCCACCAGTGATTTAGTTAGGGGGCGCCACGAGCAGTACTTC	CATSDLVRGRHEQYF
many	18	TRBV4-2	.	TRBJ1-2	TGTGCCAGCAGCCAAGTTTCATCTTTGGGGGCGCGGGACTATGGCTACACCTTC	CASSQVSSLGARDYGYTF
many	18	TRBV5-6	TRBD1	TRBJ2-4	TGTGCCAGCAGCCTATCGAGGGGGCGTGGGGAAGCCAAAAACATTCAGTACTTC	CASSLSRGRGEAKNIQYF
few	11	TRBV18	TRBD1	TRBJ1-2	TGTGCCAGCTCACCTCGACAGGGGCACACCTTC	CASSPRQGHTF
few	16	TRBV27	TRBD1	TRBJ2-2	TGTGCCAGCAGTTTAAGGGGGCAGCCGAACACCGGGGAGCTGTTTTTT	CASSLRGQPNTGELFF
many	12	TRBV6-1	.	TRBJ2-5	TGTGCCAGCAGTCCCCTGGGGGAGACCCAGTACTTC	CASSPLGETQYF
many	16	TRBV24-1	TRBD2	TRBJ2-3	TGTGCCACCGGCTTCTCCAGCGGGAGCCGGGCAGATACGCAGTATTTT	CATGFSSGSRADTQYF
many	14	TRBV28	.	TRBJ2-7	TGTGCCAGCAGTTACAGCGTCCTCTCCTACGAGCAGTACTTC	CASSYSVLSYEQYF
many	16	TRBV30	TRBD1	TRBJ1-5	TGTGCCTGGAGGGGGCAGGGGGTTGGGGGCAATCAGCCCCAGCATTTT	CAWRGQGVGGNQPQHF
many	13	TRBV6-1	TRBD2	TRBJ2-5	TGCGCCAGCAGCCGAGCGGGAAGAGAGACCCAGTACTTC	CASSRAGRETQYF
many	16	TRBV3-1	TRBD1	TRBJ1-3	TGTGCCAGCAGCATCCCGACAGGGTATTCTGGAAACACCATATATTTT	CASSIPTGYSGNTIYF
many	16	TRBV7-2	TRBD2	TRBJ2-5	TGTGCCAGCGGCAGGGTAGCGGGGGCGCTTTGGGAGACCCAGTACTTC	CASGRVAGALWETQYF
many	15	TRBV6-1	TRBD1	TRBJ1-5	TGTGCCAGCAGCCTCGGGACAGGGGTTCTTCAGCCCCAGCATTTT	CASSLGTGVLQPQHF
.	16	TRBV3-1	.	TRBJ2-2	TGTGCCAGCAGCCCTCTCGGGGTAGCCGGCACCGGGGAGCTGTTTTTT	CASSPLGVAGTGELFF
few	16	TRBV9	.	TRBJ1-1	TGTGCCAGCAGCCCCCTCGGGGGGGCGGGGAGCACTGAAGCTTTCTTT	CASSPLGGAGSTEAFF
many	15	TRBV7-2	.	TRBJ1-2	TGTGCCAGCAGCCCCACCGGGGGACAAGCCTATGGCTACACCTTC	CASSPTGGQAYGYTF
many	19	TRBV20-1	TRBD2	TRBJ2-7	TGCAGTGCTAGAGATTATGGACTAGCGGGCCTTGAGCCTCCCTACGAGCAGTACTTC	CSARDYGLAGLEPPYEQYF
many	15	TRBV9	.	TRBJ2-7	TGTGCCAGCACCGTTGGGATGGGCCCAAACTACGAGCAGTACTTC	CASTVGMGPNYEQYF
many	16	TRBV7-8	.	TRBJ1-6	TGTGCCAGCAGCCCCCGGGGGGTTATCGGAAATTCACCCCTCCACTTT	CASSPRGVIGNSPLHF
many	15	TRBV4-1	.	TRBJ2-5	TGCGCCAGCAGCACCCCGATGGGTAGCGAAGAGACCCAGTACTTC	CASSTPMGSEETQYF
many	11	TRBV30	.	TRBJ2-4	TGTGCCTGGAGTGTACGGGACACCCAGTACTTC	CAWSVRDTQYF
many	14	TRBV4-1	.	TRBJ2-5	TGCGCCAGCAGCCATCCCGCGGATCAAGAGACCCAGTACTTC	CASSHPADQETQYF